A selection of T cell receptor beta chains follows, all from one sample in a study of early T cells in non-severe SARS-CoV-2 infection. TCRdb analysed the 5' RACE reads with MiXCR anew, one entry per CDR3 protein. The sample lists tens of thousands of distinct CDR3 sequences, about an eighth occurring once. The sequenced material came from whole blood. The receptors were gathered from an adult who was a healthcare worker with PCR-confirmed SARS-CoV-2 infection or an uninfected control (not recorded which). CDR3s include the opening cysteine and the closing phenylalanine or tryptophan. Only some rows state a clone size, as once, few, many or a class for expanded clones.

j_gene | abundance | v_gene | CDR3aa
TRBJ2-5 | many | TRBV7-9 | CASSPEASWTETQYF
TRBJ2-3 | . | TRBV6-1 | CASKDTQGFSDTQYF
TRBJ1-2 | few | TRBV20-1 | CSARAGLNYGYTF
TRBJ2-1 | many | TRBV6-1 | CASSGGGGPYNEQFF
TRBJ2-7 | . | TRBV5-4 | CASSFTGTSIHEQYF
TRBJ2-5 | . | TRBV15 | CATSRDGTGRETQYF
TRBJ2-3 | many | TRBV20-1 | CSARVREGRDTDTQYF
TRBJ2-7 | many | TRBV5-1 | CASSLVGGATTYEQYF
TRBJ2-7 | . | TRBV19 | CASSALAGVTYEQYF
TRBJ2-3 | many | TRBV7-3 | CASSTQGTDTQYF
TRBJ2-3 | few | TRBV7-3 | CASSPGASTDTQYF
TRBJ2-3 | few | TRBV5-4 | CASSLARSRRIHPDTQYF
TRBJ2-1 | many | TRBV5-5 | CASSFPSSRAERDRSYNEQFF
TRBJ2-7 | . | TRBV15 | CATSGTPLSYEQYF
TRBJ2-3 | few | TRBV7-9 | CASSSWLGLAGDNTDTQYF
TRBJ2-5 | few | TRBV4-1 | CASSQVLQSETQYF
TRBJ1-1 | . | TRBV3-1 | CASSQEVYTEAFF
TRBJ2-2 | many | TRBV12-3/TRBV12-4 | CASTVDQELFF
TRBJ1-6 | few | TRBV4-1 | CASSHLRSPLHF
TRBJ1-1 | few | TRBV9 | CASSGTANTEAFF
TRBJ1-1 | . | TRBV29-1 | CSIFPGAKGMNTEAFF
TRBJ2-7 | many | TRBV9 | CASSVGSMGGTYEQYF
TRBJ2-5 | . | TRBV5-1 | CASSLGLAGQETQYF
TRBJ2-4 | few | TRBV3-1 | CASSQGGRGYF
TRBJ2-7 | . | TRBV12-3/TRBV12-4 | CASSYWGRGEQYF
TRBJ2-3 | . | TRBV7-7 | CASSLSAGVRGDTQYF
TRBJ2-1 | . | TRBV7-6 | CASSLVGTGGYNEQFF
TRBJ1-5 | . | TRBV10-3 | CAITGDSNQPQHF
TRBJ2-5 | . | TRBV27 | CASSLSLAGLETQYF
TRBJ2-2 | few | TRBV12-3/TRBV12-4 | CASSLVSNTGELFF
TRBJ2-2 | few | TRBV29-1 | CSVAPGQGITGELFF
TRBJ2-3 | . | TRBV7-9 | CVSSPMGGRTDTQYF
TRBJ2-7 | . | TRBV20-1 | CSAIRDRVVREQYF
TRBJ1-5 | . | TRBV6-1 | CASRARASYQPQHF
TRBJ2-7 | many | TRBV3-1 | CASSRGQGYEQYF
TRBJ2-7 | many | TRBV7-2 | CASSLLGLAGGYEQYF
TRBJ2-1 | . | TRBV11-2 | CASSLGVAGYNEQFF
TRBJ2-7 | . | TRBV12-3/TRBV12-4 | CASSTTSGSYEQYF
TRBJ2-5 | few | TRBV29-1 | CSGTEETQYF
TRBJ1-5 | . | TRBV27 | CASRGPSGTGLNQPQHF
TRBJ2-5 | many | TRBV7-7 | CASSPRLGETQYF
TRBJ2-2 | . | TRBV11-2 | CASSLDRGELFF
TRBJ2-1 | few | TRBV7-9 | CASTSGSGSSYNEQFF
TRBJ2-7 | many | TRBV18 | CASSRGASTYEQYF
TRBJ1-2 | few | TRBV3-1 | CASSQRAANYGYTF
TRBJ2-3 | few | TRBV5-1 | CASSLAAPSTDTQYF
TRBJ2-1 | . | TRBV10-3 | CASNRDLNNEQFF
TRBJ1-1 | . | TRBV29-1 | CSANRGRWDTEAFF
TRBJ2-5 | . | TRBV6-2/TRBV6-3 | CASRDRTEETQYF
TRBJ2-7 | few | TRBV15 | CATSRAGGSYEQYF
TRBJ2-7 | few | TRBV11-2 | CASSSSGMTYEQYF
TRBJ2-1 | . | TRBV27 | CASSTRTSGSRDEQFF
TRBJ2-1 | many | TRBV29-1 | CSGFSSGGEYNEQFF